Shown below are 22 T cell receptor beta chains from a single sample sequenced in a study of cytomegalovirus exposure and HLA in healthy donors. The PCR was carried out with 60 Vbeta primers and 13 Jbeta primers. Repertoires were generated with immunoSEQ multiplex PCR, while TCRdb's copy carries only in-frame clones and drops some. The sample records 120,000 to 150,000 clones, 70% to 85% being singletons. The sample was PBMCs. All receptors come from a male donor in good health and CMV-seronegative.

The rearrangement links TRBV9 to TRBJ2-2, with a tentative D call TRBD1 (5 bases). V was clipped by 6 bases and J by 0 bases, with 9 bases between them. Germline CDR1 is SGDLS and CDR2 is YYNGEE. CDR3 length: 14 residues. CDR3 residues: CASKTASNTGELFF. In DNA, the CDR3 is TGTGCCAGCAAGACAGCATCGAACACCGGGGAGCTGTTTTTT.

V gene TRBV18 combines with J gene TRBJ1-2, with 10 bases that match TRBD1. The CDR3 has 17 amino acids. Germline V gives CDR1 KGHSH, CDR2 LQKENI. J was trimmed by 6 bases and V by 2 bases; bases with no gene match: 12. CDR3 bases: TGTGCCAGCTCACCATTGGGACAGGGGAAGGATTCGAATGGCTACACCTTC. It codes for CASSPLGQGKDSNGYTF.

The chain couples TRBV19 to TRBJ1-6, with a possible D match to TRBD1 (6 bases). The V gene lost 9 bases and the J gene lost 8 bases, with 20 bases spanning the gap. Germline CDR1 and CDR2: LNHDA and SQIVND (reference sequence). The CDR3 runs 15 residues. CDR3 bases: TGTGCCAGCCAAGTGCCCGGACAGCGGTATTCACCCCTCCACTTT. Its protein is CASQVPGQRYSPLHF.

This chain joins TRBV18 and TRBJ1-3; D not resolved. Germline lookup yields CDR1 KGHSH and CDR2 LQKENI. The V and J ends lost 1 base and 0 bases respectively, with 7 bases between them. The CDR3 has 15 amino acids. CDR3 bases: TGTGCCAGCTCACCACAGGAGAGCTCTGGAAACACCATATATTTT. Amino acids: CASSPQESSGNTIYF.

This clone appeared a few times. The chain is built from TRBV28 and TRBJ2-7; possibly TRBD2 for D (6 bases). Germline assignment: CDR1 MDHEN and CDR2 SYDVKM. V was pared by 1 base and J by 7 bases, with 17 bases between. The CDR3 loop spans 15 amino acids. For the CDR3, the DNA is TGTGCCAGCAGTTTATCGACTAGGTACGAGCGGGAGCAGTACTTC. This translates into CASSLSTRYEREQYF.

This clone was seen only a few times. The V gene is TRBV4-2, the J gene TRBJ2-2, with D perhaps matching TRBD2 (5 bases). Germline lookup yields CDR1 LGHNA and CDR2 YNFKEQ. The CDR3 spans 15 residues. V lost 4 bases and J lost 2, with 11 bases in between. The CDR3, as DNA: TGTGCCAGCAGCCCCGGAGCGGATAACACCGGGGAGCTGTTTTTT. Amino acids: CASSPGADNTGELFF.

The chain employs TRBV6-1 and TRBJ1-2; possible D gene TRBD1, 6 bases. The germline V and J ends were trimmed by 6 bases and 4 bases, with 15 bases remaining between them. The CDR3 length is 14 residues. Per germline, CDR1 MNHNS and CDR2 SASEGT. CDR3 protein: CASSTIRDTYGYTF. The CDR3 region has the DNA TGTGCCAGCAGCACCATCCGGGACACCTATGGCTACACCTTC.

This clone was seen more than once but under ten times. The chain recombines TRBV4-1 with TRBJ2-3; 8 bases are shared with TRBD2. CDR1 is MGHRA, CDR2 YSYEKL, per germline. The CDR3 totals 17 residues. The V segment lost 0 bases and the J segment 5 bases; nucleotides outside the gene matches: 10. CDR3 DNA: TGCGCCAGCAGCCAAGATCGTATCGGGAGGGCCCTAGATACGCAGTATTTT. Protein product: CASSQDRIGRALDTQYF.

The V call is TRBV27, the J call TRBJ1-2; TRBD1 aligns across 12 bases. Germline V gene lookup returns CDR1 MNHEY and CDR2 SMNVEV (reference sequence). The CDR3 has 13 amino acids. V was pared by 6 bases and J by 6 bases, with 2 bases of the junction left unmatched. The DNA for the CDR3 is TGTGCCAGCAGGGGACAGGGGGCTGATGGCTACACCTTC. Translation gives CASRGQGADGYTF.

The CDR3 here is CASLAGNTEAFF. In DNA, the CDR3 is TGTGCCAGCTTGGCAGGGAACACTGAAGCTTTCTTT. The rearrangement joins TRBV2 to TRBJ1-1; unclear D gene. The germline V and J ends were trimmed by 8 bases and 1 base, with 8 bases remaining between them. The CDR3 is 12 amino acids. Germline V gene data show CDR1 as SNHLY and CDR2 as FYNNEI.

This chain joins TRBV6-5 and TRBJ2-1, with D perhaps matching TRBD1 (6 bases). The CDR3 has 14 amino acids. From germline, CDR1 is MNHEY and CDR2 SVGAGI. Trimming took off 2 bases at V and 4 bases at J, with 9 bases between the two ends. CDR3 amino acids: CASSYTTGYNEQFF. CDR3 DNA: TGTGCCAGCAGTTACACGACAGGATACAATGAGCAGTTCTTC.

This rearrangement joins TRBV28 to TRBJ1-2; 9 positions match TRBD1. V trimming: 4 bases; J trimming: 6 bases; junction bases outside the gene matches: 6. Germline-derived CDR1 and CDR2 are MDHEN and SYDVKM. CDR3 length equals 14 residues. The CDR3 sequence: CASSYWTGVDGYTF. DNA of the CDR3: TGTGCCAGCAGTTACTGGACAGGGGTAGATGGCTACACCTTC.

This chain links TRBV6-6 with TRBJ1-1; 7 positions match TRBD1. Trimming took 5 bases from V and 1 from J; bases not matched to a gene: 7. Germline assignment: CDR1 MNHNY and CDR2 SVGAGI (reference sequence). The CDR3 contains 15 residues. The CDR3 sequence is CASSRGLPRNTEAFF. The CDR3 DNA sequence: TGTGCCAGCAGTAGGGGGCTCCCGCGGAACACTGAAGCTTTCTTT.

J is TRBJ1-6 and V is TRBV4-3; D not resolved. Germline V lookup: CDR1 LGHNA, CDR2 YSLEER. V was shortened by 1 base and J by 10 bases, with 11 bases between the two germline ends. The CDR3 is made up of 14 amino acids. This CDR3 is CASSQVLESSPLHF. The CDR3 nucleotides are TGCGCCAGCAGCCAAGTTTTAGAGAGCTCACCCCTCCACTTT.

This CDR3 reads CASSLAGQTNTGELFF. CDR3 DNA sequence: TGCGCCAGCAGCTTGGCCGGACAGACGAACACCGGGGAGCTGTTTTTT. The chain combines TRBV5-1 with TRBJ2-2, with D possibly matching TRBD1 (6 bases). V was trimmed by 0 bases and J by 0 bases, leaving 9 bases between them. The germline gives CDR1 SGHRS, CDR2 YFSETQ. This CDR3 is built from 16 residues.

The V and J genes are TRBV2 and TRBJ1-5; a weak D match, TRBD1 (6 bases). V shed 8 bases and J shed 7 bases, with 18 bases lying between them. CDR1 and CDR2 from the germline V gene are SNHLY and FYNNEI. CDR3 size: 14 residues. The CDR3, as DNA: TGTGCCAGCGTACGGACAGAGGGACGCCAGCCCCAGCATTTT. This gives the protein CASVRTEGRQPQHF.

The gene calls are TRBV7-2 and TRBJ2-1, with 11 bases fitting TRBD2. Losses at the gene ends were 1 base for V and 8 bases for J; bases not matched to a gene: 10. The CDR3 is 17 residues long. Germline V gene sequence: CDR1 SGHTA, CDR2 FQGNSA. The CDR3 is CASSLDSTSGIRDEQFF. In nucleotides, the CDR3 is TGTGCCAGCAGCTTAGATTCGACTAGCGGGATTAGGGATGAGCAGTTCTTC.

This rearrangement joins TRBV7-2 to TRBJ2-1; 9 bases line up with TRBD2. Germline V gene sequence: CDR1 SGHTA, CDR2 FQGNSA. V dropped 5 bases and J dropped 4; count of bases not matched to a gene: 9. The CDR3 has 16 residues. The CDR3 here is CASSPIAGEGYNEQFF. The CDR3, as DNA: TGTGCCAGCAGCCCCATAGCGGGAGAGGGATACAATGAGCAGTTCTTC.

The chain recombines TRBV6-5 with TRBJ1-5; 8 bases line up with TRBD1. The CDR3 length is 14 residues. V was pared by 8 bases and J by 7 bases, with 10 bases of the junction left unmatched. CDR1 is MNHEY and CDR2 is SVGAGI in the germline V gene. The CDR3 protein is CASQDRERRQPQHF. The DNA of the CDR3 is TGTGCCAGCCAGGACAGGGAGAGGAGACAGCCCCAGCATTTT.

This chain joins TRBV7-3 and TRBJ2-1; 10 bases match TRBD2. The CDR3 contains 14 residues. Per the germline V gene, CDR1 is SGHTA and CDR2 is FQGTGA. With 4 bases clipped from V and 10 bases from J, the junction kept 7 bases outside the gene matches. CDR3 coding DNA: TGTGCCAGCAGCTCCAGCGGGAGGGCCGGCGAGCAGTTCTTC. This codes for CASSSSGRAGEQFF.

V usage is TRBV30 and J usage is TRBJ2-5; D is possibly TRBD2 (6 bases). The CDR3 sequence is 14 residues long. V lost 1 base to trimming and J lost 4 bases, with 13 bases between them. Germline CDR1 GTSNPN, CDR2 SVGIG (reference sequence). CDR3 sequence: CAWSEAWGGETQYF. The CDR3 DNA is TGTGCCTGGAGTGAGGCGTGGGGAGGAGAGACCCAGTACTTC.

The chain employs TRBV7-3 and TRBJ2-7, with 7 bases fitting TRBD2. The CDR3 covers 14 residues. J was trimmed by 5 bases and V by 5 bases; bases with no gene match: 9. Germline assignment: CDR1 SGHTA and CDR2 FQGTGA. This CDR3 reads CASSPLGGSDEQYF. CDR3 in DNA: TGTGCCAGCAGCCCCCTGGGAGGGTCGGACGAGCAGTACTTC.